What follows are 2 T cell receptor beta chains derived from one specimen sequenced in a study of graft-versus-host responses after intestinal transplantation. Sequencing was performed with immunoSEQ multiplex PCR; in TCRdb, only in-frame clones are kept and a portion is missing. The sample consists of 40,000 to 55,000 clones, roughly nine tenths of them appearing once. Sequences were derived from PBMCs, sampled 524 days after transplant. The source of these receptors is a human patient who received an intestinal transplant, so some T cells may come from the graft donor.

The chain has TRBV11-2 and TRBJ2-3; D might be TRBD2 (7 bases). CDR1 is SGHAT and CDR2 is FQNNGV in the germline V gene. The CDR3 is made up of 18 amino acids. Between the trimmed V and J ends, which lost 3 bases and 0 bases, there was a span of 19 bases. CDR3 in amino acids: CASSFWRGGTASTDTQYF. In DNA, the CDR3 is TGTGCCAGCAGCTTTTGGAGGGGGGGGACGGCTAGCACAGATACGCAGTATTTT.

V gene TRBV11-2 combines with J gene TRBJ1-3; D not resolved. Trimming shortened V by 5 bases and J by 0 bases, and 14 bases separated the two germline ends. Per germline, CDR1 SGHAT and CDR2 FQNNGV. This CDR3 contains 16 residues. The DNA of the CDR3 is TGTGCCAGCAGCGCACAGTTCAAAGGCTCTGGAAACACCATATATTTT. It yields the protein CASSAQFKGSGNTIYF.